These 8 T cell receptor beta chains were all obtained from the same sample, sequenced in a study of brain T cells in children with intractable seizures. Assay used: immunoSEQ multiplex PCR; TCRdb lists only in-frame clones, some missing. The sample records about 64,000 clones, more than 95% being singletons. Specimen: peripheral blood, collected at surgery. The receptors were sampled from a boy under three years old with focal cortical dysplasia and intractable seizures.

The V and J genes are TRBV3-1 (or the pseudogene TRBV3-2) and TRBJ1-2; D gene unclear. CDR1 and CDR2 (germline): LGHDT, YNNKEL (reference sequence). Trimming took off 3 bases at V and 11 bases at J, with 4 bases between the two ends. The CDR3 is 9 amino acids. The CDR3 reads CASSHPYTF. In DNA, the CDR3 is TGTGCCAGCAGCCATCCGTACACCTTC.

The CDR3 region has the DNA TGTGCCAGCAGACCTTCAGGATTCTATGGCTACACCTTC. It yields the protein CASRPSGFYGYTF. The chain links TRBV27 to TRBJ1-2; D unresolved. V was clipped by 6 bases and J by 4 bases, with 12 bases between them. CDR1 is MNHEY, CDR2 SMNVEV, per germline (reference sequence). The CDR3 is 13 amino acids.

The V and J genes are TRBV15 and TRBJ2-2; 9 bases are a match to TRBD2. With 0 bases clipped from V and 7 bases from J, the junction kept 0 bases outside the gene matches. The CDR3 is 14 residues long. Germline V lookup: CDR1 LNHNV, CDR2 YYDKDF (reference sequence). The CDR3 sequence is CATSRETSGGELFF. The CDR3 DNA follows: TGTGCCACCAGCAGAGAGACTAGCGGCGGGGAGCTGTTTTTT. Looking up the rest from reference TRBV15 and TRBJ2-2 gives the full variable domain: DAMVIQNPRYQVTQFGKPVTLSCSQTLNHNVMYWYQQKSSQAPKLLFHYYDKDFNNEADTPDNFQSRRPNTSFCFLDIRSPGLGDTAMYLCATSRETSGGELFFGEGSRLTVL.

This clone was counted a few times. Relative to the germline gene, one junction end is altered; a read error may explain this. The sample carries other DNA sequences with the same CDR3. The J gene is TRBJ1-5, the V gene TRBV7-2, with D unresolved. The CDR3 spans 13 residues. CDR1 and CDR2 from the germline V gene are SGHTA and FQGNSA. CDR3 coding DNA: TGTGCAAGCAGCGTAAGGGGCAATCAGCCCCAGCATTTT. As protein: CASSVRGNQPQHF.

This chain joins TRBV5-4 and TRBJ1-1; D may be TRBD1 (5 bases). This CDR3 comprises 15 residues. V lost 3 bases and J lost 4, with 16 bases in between. Germline assignment: CDR1 SGHNT and CDR2 YYREEE (reference sequence). The CDR3 loop reads CASSSKTLRGTEAFF. CDR3 DNA sequence: TGTGCCAGCAGCTCAAAAACCCTTAGGGGCACTGAAGCTTTCTTT.

This clone appeared a single time. V gene TRBV13 combines with J gene TRBJ1-4, with D perhaps TRBD1 (5 bases). The V and J ends lost 2 bases and 7 bases respectively, with 11 bases between them. The CDR3 is 14 residues long. Germline V gene data show CDR1 as PRHDT and CDR2 as FYEKMQ (reference sequence). For the CDR3, the DNA is TGTGCCAGCAGCTTATGGGGGGACGCTGAAAAACTGTTTTTT. Translating it yields CASSLWGDAEKLFF. Full variable domain (missing parts from reference TRBV13 and TRBJ1-4): AAGVIQSPRHLIKEKRETATLKCYPIPRHDTVYWYQQGPGQDPQFLISFYEKMQSDKGSIPDRFSAQQFSDYHSELNMSSLELGDSALYFCASSLWGDAEKLFFGSGTQLSVL.

The rearrangement joins TRBV5-1 to TRBJ2-3, with 9 bases lining up with TRBD2. V trimming: 0 bases; J trimming: 4 bases; junction bases outside the gene matches: 6. The germline gives CDR1 SGHRS, CDR2 YFSETQ. The CDR3 is 16 amino acids. The CDR3 region has the DNA TGCGCCAGCAGCTTGGCCAGCGGGGGGTCATCAGATACGCAGTATTTT. Protein product: CASSLASGGSSDTQYF.

The chain employs TRBV5-1 and TRBJ2-3, with D perhaps TRBD1 (5 bases). The germline V gene encodes CDR1 SGHRS and CDR2 YFSETQ. CDR3 length equals 14 residues. V was clipped by 4 bases and J by 2 bases, with 11 bases between them. This CDR3 is CASSELTVTDTQYF. CDR3 bases: TGCGCCAGCAGCGAATTGACAGTCACAGATACGCAGTATTTT. Full variable domain (rest looked up from reference TRBV5-1 and TRBJ2-3): KAGVTQTPRYLIKTRGQQVTLSCSPISGHRSVSWYQQTPGQGLQFLFEYFSETQRNKGNFPGRFSGRQFSNSRSEMNVSTLELGDSALYLCASSELTVTDTQYFGPGTRLTVL.